The 25 T cell receptor beta chains below were found in one sample sequenced in a study of human T cells and chemical hapten exposure. The time point is: healthy volunteer bleed at 6 weeks. Total RNA extraction was carried out from unfractionated whole blood. TCRdb used MiXCR to reprocess the RACE reads, holding one entry per CDR3 protein. Seen here are around 80,000 distinct CDR3 sequences, 7% to 9% observed once, and the top ten hold over 1.5%. Sequenced input: whole blood. Source of these receptors: a male donor in good health. Some clones in this sample may be carry-over from other donors' samples.

V usage is TRBV27 and J usage is TRBJ1-2; D unclear. CDR1 is MNHEY, CDR2 SMNVEV, per germline (reference sequence). The germline V and J ends were trimmed by 3 bases and 0 bases, with 14 bases remaining between them. This CDR3 spans 16 amino acids. The CDR3 loop is CASSLVPDNPNYGYTF. The CDR3, as DNA: TGTGCCAGCAGTTTGGTACCCGACAACCCTAACTATGGCTACACCTTC.

The chain carries TRBV12-3 or TRBV12-4 and TRBJ2-7; perhaps TRBD2 as D (7 bases). Trimming stripped 3 bases from V and 2 bases from J, with 14 bases between. The length of the CDR3 is 15 residues. The chain's CDR3 is CASSFLGGAAYEQYF. CDR3 DNA: TGTGCCAGCAGTTTCCTTGGGGGGGCTGCCTACGAGCAGTACTTC.

The chain carries TRBV27 and TRBJ2-5; the D is unclear. CDR3 size: 14 residues. CDR1 and CDR2 from the germline V gene are MNHEY and SMNVEV (reference sequence). V gave up 2 bases and J gave up 0 bases, with 7 bases separating them. The CDR3 nucleotides read TGTGCCAGCAGTTTACTCGGGTACCAAGAGACCCAGTACTTC. Translated: CASSLLGYQETQYF.

This chain links TRBV6-2 or TRBV6-3 with TRBJ2-1; D gene unclear. The CDR3 runs 12 residues. CDR1 and CDR2 (germline): MNHEY, SVGEGT. Trimming took off 5 bases at V and 10 bases at J, with 12 bases between the two ends. CDR3 loop: CASSPEQGEQFF. The CDR3 DNA follows: TGTGCCAGCAGTCCCGAGCAAGGGGAGCAGTTCTTC.

The chain is built from TRBV3-1 and TRBJ2-5, with D possibly being TRBD2 (6 bases). Germline lookup yields CDR1 LGHDT and CDR2 YNNKEL (reference sequence). Trimming took off 0 bases at V and 2 bases at J, with 10 bases between the two ends. This CDR3 is built from 15 residues. The CDR3 bases are TGTGCCAGCAGCCAAGATGGGCTAGCGCAAGAGACCCAGTACTTC. Translated: CASSQDGLAQETQYF.

This clonotype has ten or more counts. In DNA form, the CDR3 reads TGCGCCAGCAGCCCATCCCGGGACAGCGCTGACCCTCCGAACACCGGGGAGCTGTTTTTT. The encoded protein is CASSPSRDSADPPNTGELFF. V gene TRBV5-1 combines with J gene TRBJ2-2, with 7 bases identical to TRBD1. V shed 4 bases, J shed 0 bases, and the junction held 18 bases outside the gene matches. Germline-derived CDR1 and CDR2 are SGHRS and YFSETQ. The CDR3 contains 20 residues.

The sample holds a few counts of this clonotype. The V call is TRBV4-3, the J call TRBJ2-3, with 9 nucleotides matching TRBD2. The CDR3 extends over 16 amino acids. V lost 0 bases to trimming and J lost 4 bases; unmatched junction nucleotides: 5. CDR1 LGHNA and CDR2 YSLEER come from the germline V gene. The CDR3: CASSQDYGGGADTQYF. CDR3 sequence (DNA): TGCGCCAGCAGCCAAGATTATGGCGGGGGGGCAGATACGCAGTATTTT.

This clonotype showed up many times. J is TRBJ1-3 and V is TRBV3-1; D possibly corresponds to TRBD1 (5 bases). V was clipped by 0 bases and J by 0 bases, with 12 bases between them. The CDR3 extends over 17 amino acids. In germline, CDR1 is LGHDT, CDR2 YNNKEL (reference sequence). This CDR3 is CASSQDLRGISGNTIYF. The CDR3 DNA follows: TGTGCCAGCAGCCAAGATCTGAGGGGAATCTCTGGAAACACCATATATTTT.

In its sample, this clonotype was seen a few times. This sequence joins TRBV4-3 and TRBJ1-1; D remains unclear. Germline V lookup: CDR1 LGHNA, CDR2 YSLEER. CDR3 length equals 15 residues. Trimming left V 0 bases short and J 7 bases short, with 15 bases between. The CDR3 is CASSQDHLSRDEAFF. The CDR3 DNA is TGCGCCAGCAGCCAAGATCATCTATCGAGGGATGAAGCTTTCTTT.

The V call is TRBV10-3, the J call TRBJ1-1; 10 bases fit TRBD1. With 8 bases clipped from V and 1 base from J, the junction kept 7 bases outside the gene matches. CDR1 ENHRY and CDR2 SYGVKD come from the germline V gene. The CDR3 runs 15 residues. The CDR3 here is CAIGPGTGANTEAFF. The CDR3 bases are TGTGCCATCGGACCCGGGACAGGGGCGAACACTGAAGCTTTCTTT.

The chain carries TRBV6-5 and TRBJ1-1, with D uncertain. V was pared by 6 bases and J by 10 bases, with 15 bases between. The CDR3 length is 12 residues. In germline, CDR1 is MNHEY, CDR2 SVGAGI. DNA for the CDR3: TGTGCCAGCAGCAACGGACCTGGTAGAGCTTTCTTT. Amino acids: CASSNGPGRAFF.

This clonotype was picked up a small number of times. The J gene is TRBJ1-2, the V gene TRBV13; D not resolved. The CDR3 spans 13 residues. The V gene's germline CDR1 is PRHDT and CDR2 FYEKMQ (reference sequence). Trimming shortened V by 5 bases and J by 12 bases, and 19 bases separated the two germline ends. The CDR3 DNA sequence: TGTGCCAGCAGCCCCAAACGAAAAGGGCCCAACACCTTC. Protein product: CASSPKRKGPNTF.

V is TRBV7-9 and J is TRBJ1-2; D is possibly TRBD1 (5 bases). This CDR3 spans 12 amino acids. Trimming cost V 1 base and J 8 bases, with 8 bases left between them. In germline, CDR1 is SEHNR, CDR2 FQNEAQ (reference sequence). The CDR3 reads CASSLDRTGYTF. DNA for the CDR3: TGTGCCAGCAGCTTAGACAGGACCGGCTACACCTTC.

The gene calls are TRBV20-1 and TRBJ1-1, with D uncertain. The CDR3 totals 12 residues. Germline values: CDR1 DFQATT, CDR2 SNEGSKA (reference sequence). V lost 5 bases and J lost 4, with 11 bases in between. The CDR3 is CSARPAGTEAFF. The CDR3 nucleotides are TGCAGTGCTCGCCCGGCAGGCACTGAAGCTTTCTTT.

J is TRBJ2-1 and V is TRBV12-3 or TRBV12-4; TRBD1 matches at 8 bases. The CDR3 loop spans 15 amino acids. Germline trimming cut 4 bases from V and 4 bases from J; bases unmatched to any gene: 6. The CDR3 spells CASSSPDRVYNEQFF. CDR3 bases: TGTGCCAGCAGTTCCCCGGACAGGGTTTACAATGAGCAGTTCTTC.

The chain carries TRBV5-1 and TRBJ2-6; D uncertain. Trimming stripped 0 bases from V and 0 bases from J, with 7 bases between. The CDR3 runs to 16 residues. From germline, CDR1 is SGHRS and CDR2 YFSETQ. The CDR3 here is CASSLGLTSGANVLTF. CDR3 bases: TGCGCCAGCAGCTTGGGGCTCACCTCTGGGGCCAACGTCCTGACTTTC.

This clonotype came up a few times. The chain combines TRBV6-1 with TRBJ2-1; 12 bases align to TRBD1. The CDR3 sequence is 15 residues long. Germline values: CDR1 MNHNS, CDR2 SASEGT. The junction had 5 bases not matched to a gene; V was cut back by 3 bases and J by 8 bases. The CDR3 nucleotides read TGTGCCAGCAGTGAGACCGGGACAGGGGGCGATGAGCAGTTCTTC. Translation: CASSETGTGGDEQFF.

This clonotype was observed a handful of times. Here the CDR3 DNA reads TGTGCCAGCAGTGCGGACAGGGTTGAAGAGACCCAGTACTTC. The encoded protein is CASSADRVEETQYF. This sequence joins TRBV27 and TRBJ2-5; TRBD1 matches 8 bases. Unmatched junction bases numbered 5, after V lost 5 bases and J lost 3 bases. Germline lookup yields CDR1 MNHEY and CDR2 SMNVEV (reference sequence). The CDR3 totals 14 residues.

This clonotype was observed many times. This sequence joins TRBV6-5 and TRBJ2-1, with 12 nucleotides matching TRBD2. This CDR3 is 12 amino acids long. V lost 4 bases, J lost 12 bases, and 1 base stayed unmatched. Germline CDR1 is MNHEY and CDR2 is SVGAGI. The CDR3 nucleotides read TGTGCCAGCAGTTCTAGCGGGAGGGTGCAGTTCTTC. Its translation is CASSSSGRVQFF.

This clonotype was seen a few times. This sequence joins TRBV20-1 and TRBJ2-7; TRBD1 matches 9 bases. Looked up from germline, CDR1 is DFQATT and CDR2 is SNEGSKA (reference sequence). Trimming removed 6 bases from V and 5 bases from J; junction bases left unmatched: 11. The CDR3 sequence is 14 residues long. The CDR3 protein is CSARPGTGSHEQYF. The CDR3 DNA reads TGCAGTGCGAGACCCGGGACAGGGTCCCACGAGCAGTACTTC.

This clonotype was counted between two and nine times. This chain links TRBV7-8 with TRBJ1-5; D may be TRBD1 (5 bases). The V gene's germline CDR1 is SGHVS and CDR2 FQNEAQ. This CDR3 is 13 amino acids long. V gave up 3 bases and J gave up 4 bases, with 7 bases separating them. This CDR3 is CASSFDRNQPQHF. The CDR3 DNA sequence: TGTGCCAGCAGCTTCGACAGAAATCAGCCCCAGCATTTT. The full variable domain, rest sourced from reference TRBV7-8 and TRBJ1-5, is GAGVSQSPRYKVAKRGQDVALRCDPISGHVSLFWYQQALGQGPEFLTYFQNEAQLDKSGLPSDRFFAERPEGSVSTLKIQRTQQEDSAVYLCASSFDRNQPQHFGDGTRLSIL.

CDR3 loop: CASSPGLGAYEQYF. The CDR3 coding sequence is TGTGCCAGCAGCCCGGGCCTGGGGGCCTACGAGCAGTACTTC. The chain joins TRBV3-1 to TRBJ2-7; either TRBD1 or TRBD2 may supply D (5 bases each). Germline values: CDR1 LGHDT, CDR2 YNNKEL (reference sequence). Trimming left V 4 bases short and J 2 bases short, with 12 bases between. The CDR3 is 14 residues long.

The table lists this clonotype with a few counts. J is TRBJ2-1 and V is TRBV7-2; D may be TRBD2 (6 bases). Germline assignment: CDR1 SGHTA and CDR2 FQGNSA. Trimming cost V 2 bases and J 2 bases, with 19 bases left between them. This CDR3 contains 18 residues. CDR3 sequence: CASSLSLSGRPPYNEQFF. Here the CDR3 DNA reads TGTGCCAGCAGCTTATCCCTTAGTGGGAGGCCCCCCTACAATGAGCAGTTCTTC.

This clonotype came up a few times. CDR3 loop: CASSEGAPAPEQYF. CDR3 sequence (DNA): TGTGCCAGCAGTGAAGGGGCTCCGGCCCCCGAGCAGTACTTC. This chain joins TRBV25-1 and TRBJ2-7; D perhaps matches TRBD1 (5 bases). This CDR3 has 14 amino acids. Germline CDR1 is MGHDK and CDR2 is SYGVNS. V gave up 2 bases and J gave up 6 bases, with 14 bases separating them.

The chain recombines TRBV7-6 with TRBJ2-1, with 8 bases identical to TRBD1. The CDR3 runs to 17 residues. With V trimmed by 3 bases and J by 1 base, 8 bases remained unmatched. The germline gives CDR1 SGHVS, CDR2 FNYEAQ. This CDR3 is CASSFLLRDRSYNEQFF. CDR3 DNA sequence: TGTGCCAGCAGCTTCCTACTCCGGGACAGGTCCTACAATGAGCAGTTCTTC.